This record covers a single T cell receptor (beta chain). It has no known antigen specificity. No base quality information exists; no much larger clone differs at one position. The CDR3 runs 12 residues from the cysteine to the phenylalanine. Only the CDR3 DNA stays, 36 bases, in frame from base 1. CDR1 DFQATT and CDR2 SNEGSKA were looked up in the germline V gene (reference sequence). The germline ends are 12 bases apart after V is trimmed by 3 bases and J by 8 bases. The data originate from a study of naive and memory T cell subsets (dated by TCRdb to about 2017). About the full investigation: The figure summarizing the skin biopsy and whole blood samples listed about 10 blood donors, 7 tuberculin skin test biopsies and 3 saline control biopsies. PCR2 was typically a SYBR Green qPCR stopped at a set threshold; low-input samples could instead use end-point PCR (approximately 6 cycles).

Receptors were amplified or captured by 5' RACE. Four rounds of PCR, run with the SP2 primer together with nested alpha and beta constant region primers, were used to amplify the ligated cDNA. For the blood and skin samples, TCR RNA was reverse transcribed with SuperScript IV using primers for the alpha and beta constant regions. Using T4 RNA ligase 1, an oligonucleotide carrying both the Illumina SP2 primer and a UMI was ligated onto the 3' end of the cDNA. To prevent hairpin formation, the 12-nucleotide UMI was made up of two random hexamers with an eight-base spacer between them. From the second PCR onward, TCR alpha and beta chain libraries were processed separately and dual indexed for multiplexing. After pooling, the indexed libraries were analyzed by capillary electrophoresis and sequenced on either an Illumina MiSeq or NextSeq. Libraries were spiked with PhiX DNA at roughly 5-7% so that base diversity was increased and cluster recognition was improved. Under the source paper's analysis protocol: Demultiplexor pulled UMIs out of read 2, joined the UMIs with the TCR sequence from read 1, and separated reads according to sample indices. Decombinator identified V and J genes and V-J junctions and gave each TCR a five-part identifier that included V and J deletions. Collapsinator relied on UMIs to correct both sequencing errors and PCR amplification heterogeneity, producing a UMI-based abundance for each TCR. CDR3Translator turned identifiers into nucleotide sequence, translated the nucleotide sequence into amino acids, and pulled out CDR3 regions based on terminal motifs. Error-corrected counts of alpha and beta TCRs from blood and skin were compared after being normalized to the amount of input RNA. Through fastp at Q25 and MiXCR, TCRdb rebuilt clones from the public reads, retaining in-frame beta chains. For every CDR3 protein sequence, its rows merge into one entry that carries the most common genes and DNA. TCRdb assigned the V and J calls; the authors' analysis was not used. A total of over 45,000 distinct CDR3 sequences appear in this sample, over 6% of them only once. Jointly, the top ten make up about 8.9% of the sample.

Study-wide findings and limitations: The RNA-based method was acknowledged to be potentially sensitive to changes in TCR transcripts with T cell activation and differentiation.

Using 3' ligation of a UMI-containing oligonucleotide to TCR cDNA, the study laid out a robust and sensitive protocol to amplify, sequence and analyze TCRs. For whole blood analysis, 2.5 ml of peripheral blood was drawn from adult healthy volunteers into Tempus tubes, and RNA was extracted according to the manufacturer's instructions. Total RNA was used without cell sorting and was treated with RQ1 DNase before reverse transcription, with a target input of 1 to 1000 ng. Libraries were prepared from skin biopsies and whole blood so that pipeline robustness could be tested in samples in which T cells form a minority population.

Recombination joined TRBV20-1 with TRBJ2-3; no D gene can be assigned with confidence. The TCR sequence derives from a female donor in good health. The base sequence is TGCAGTGCTAGTCTAACGGGCGGTACGCAGTATTTT. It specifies CSASLTGGTQYF.